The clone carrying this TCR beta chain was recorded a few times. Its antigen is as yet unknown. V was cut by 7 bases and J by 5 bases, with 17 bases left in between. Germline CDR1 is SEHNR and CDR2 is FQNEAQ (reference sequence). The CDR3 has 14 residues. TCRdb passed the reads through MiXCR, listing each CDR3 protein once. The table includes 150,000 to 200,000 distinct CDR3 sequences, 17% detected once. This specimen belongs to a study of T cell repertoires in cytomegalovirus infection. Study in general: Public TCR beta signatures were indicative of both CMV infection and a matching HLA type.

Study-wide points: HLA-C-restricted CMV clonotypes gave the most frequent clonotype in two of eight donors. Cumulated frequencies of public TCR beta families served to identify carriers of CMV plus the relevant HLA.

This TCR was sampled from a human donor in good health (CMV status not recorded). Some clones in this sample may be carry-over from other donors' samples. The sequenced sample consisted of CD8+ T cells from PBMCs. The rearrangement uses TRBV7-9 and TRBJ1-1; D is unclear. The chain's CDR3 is CASNFGRLGTEAFF. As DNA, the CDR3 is TGTGCCAGCAACTTTGGGAGGCTGGGGACTGAAGCTTTCTTT.